Sequencing of this T cell receptor (beta chain) was carried out in a study of technical replicates of blood from a handful of donors. This CDR3 contains 11 residues. V lost 6 bases, J lost 3 bases, and 5 bases lay in between. Germline loops: CDR1 MNHNS, CDR2 SASEGT. Sequenced by immunoSEQ multiplex PCR; TCRdb stores in-frame clones only, minus some. The repertoire consists of approximately 81,000 clones, with 90% to 97% occurring once and the leading ten covering roughly 0.36%. The chain couples TRBV6-1 to TRBJ1-1; D unclear. This TCR was sampled from a human donor in good health. Sequencing input: T cells isolated from PBMCs. CDR3 region: CASSHYTEAFF. The CDR3 DNA is TGTGCCAGCAGCCACTACACTGAAGCTTTCTTT.